This entry lists 9 T cell receptor beta chains sequenced from one sample in a study of cytomegalovirus exposure and HLA in healthy donors. Researchers ran the PCR with 60 Vbeta and 13 Jbeta primers. Generated by immunoSEQ multiplex PCR, the TCRdb table keeps only in-frame clones and is missing some. The sample comprises under 120,000 clones, about 68% of which are singletons, and approximately 3.9% rests with the top ten. The sample consisted of PBMCs. The receptors originated from a young man in good health and CMV-seropositive.

The J gene is TRBJ1-2, the V gene TRBV2; possibly TRBD1 for D (6 bases). CDR3 length: 15 residues. CDR1 and CDR2 (germline): SNHLY, FYNNEI. V lost 6 bases to trimming and J lost 7 bases, with 21 bases between them. This chain's CDR3 is CASRGLGQGISGYTF. The CDR3 DNA reads TGTGCCAGCAGGGGTCTCGGCCAGGGGATAAGTGGCTACACCTTC.

This chain links TRBV18 with TRBJ2-1, with 8 bases identical to TRBD1. The germline gives CDR1 KGHSH, CDR2 LQKENI. Trimming at V came to 4 bases and at J to 10 bases, leaving 6 bases not matched to a gene. This CDR3 has 13 residues. For the CDR3, the DNA is TGTGCCAGCTCACAATCTGGACAGGGAGAGCAGTTCTTC. This sequence encodes CASSQSGQGEQFF.

V is TRBV19 and J is TRBJ1-1; D ambiguous. Germline-derived CDR1 and CDR2 are LNHDA and SQIVND (reference sequence). V lost 6 bases and J lost 5, with 7 bases in between. This CDR3 region has 11 residues. The chain's CDR3 is CASSDWTEAFF. The CDR3 DNA is TGTGCCAGTAGCGACTGGACTGAAGCTTTCTTT. Full variable domain (missing parts from reference TRBV19 and TRBJ1-1): DGGITQSPKYLFRKEGQNVTLSCEQNLNHDAMYWYRQDPGQGLRLIYYSQIVNDFQKGDIAEGYSVSREKKESFPLTVTSAQKNPTAFYLCASSDWTEAFFGQGTRLTVV.

J is TRBJ2-1 and V is TRBV11-2; no definite D call. The V and J ends lost 5 bases and 11 bases respectively, with 13 bases between them. Looked up from germline, CDR1 is SGHAT and CDR2 is FQNNGV. The CDR3 totals 12 residues. CDR3 amino acids: CASSLGLEKQFF. DNA of the CDR3: TGTGCCAGCAGCCTAGGGCTGGAGAAGCAGTTCTTC.

With respect to this clone: Other DNA sequences in the same sample also yield this CDR3. The rearrangement uses TRBV6-5 and TRBJ2-5, with TRBD1 matching 8 bases. TRBJ2-7 explains the end of the DNA better; the J call may be wrong. The CDR3 sequence is 16 residues long. The germline V gene has CDR1 MNHEY and CDR2 SVGAGI. DNA for the CDR3: TGTGCCAGCAGTTACTCGATTCAGGGGGCTCGATACGAGCAGTACTTC. Translating it yields CASSYSIQGARYEQYF.

The J gene is TRBJ1-1, the V gene TRBV7-2; D perhaps matches TRBD1 (6 bases). The CDR3 totals 18 residues. The ends were cut back, 1 base at V and 1 base at J, with 19 bases in the middle. In germline, CDR1 is SGHTA, CDR2 FQGNSA. The CDR3 region is CASSLEPDRGGRNTEAFF. The CDR3 DNA reads TGTGCCAGCAGCTTAGAACCCGACCGAGGGGGAAGGAACACTGAAGCTTTCTTT.

The chain uses TRBV2 and TRBJ2-1; 12 nucleotides agree with TRBD2. The V gene end was trimmed by 3 bases and the J gene end by 3 bases; junction bases not matched to a gene: 3. The CDR3 sequence is 16 residues long. Germline V gene lookup returns CDR1 SNHLY and CDR2 FYNNEI. As DNA, the CDR3 is TGTGCCAGCAGTGATGGACTAGCGGGGCTCTACAATGAGCAGTTCTTC. Translation gives CASSDGLAGLYNEQFF.

This chain uses TRBV5-4 with TRBJ2-5, with D maybe TRBD2 (7 bases). The DNA end is more similar to TRBJ2-7, so the J call may be wrong. This CDR3 comprises 14 residues. Germline CDR1 reads SGHNT; CDR2 reads YYREEE (reference sequence). The CDR3 coding sequence is TGTGCCAGCAGCTGGGGGGGGGCGTCCTACGAGCAGTACTTC. Translated, it gives CASSWGGASYEQYF.

The rearrangement joins TRBV5-1 to TRBJ2-1; 7 bases align to TRBD2. The V gene end was trimmed by 2 bases and the J gene end by 4 bases; junction bases not matched to a gene: 6. Germline lookup yields CDR1 SGHRS and CDR2 YFSETQ. CDR3 length: 15 residues. This chain's CDR3 is CASSLSGATYNEQFF. The CDR3 DNA reads TGCGCCAGCAGCTTAAGCGGGGCAACTTACAATGAGCAGTTCTTC.